The 23 T cell receptor beta chains below were found in one sample sequenced in a study of shared clonotypes between healthy human individuals. Assay used: immunoSEQ multiplex PCR; TCRdb lists only in-frame clones, some missing. The sample records about 2 million clones, about 95% being singletons. As defined, naive CD8 cells were CD45RO-negative and positively selected for CCR7, with terminally differentiated effector memory CD45RA+ cells excluded. Input material: naive CD8+ T cells sorted from blood. The receptors were sampled from a man between 18 and 35 years old in good health.

A single count supports this clone. The CDR3 loop is CASSLEGLAGSHNEQFF. In DNA, the CDR3 is TGTGCCAGCAGCTTAGAAGGACTAGCGGGGTCCCACAATGAGCAGTTCTTC. The chain recombines TRBV7-9 with TRBJ2-1; TRBD2 matches at 12 bases. The CDR3 sequence is 17 residues long. Germline V gives CDR1 SEHNR, CDR2 FQNEAQ (reference sequence). The trim removed 1 base at V and 5 bases at J, leaving 6 bases unmatched.

The V and J genes are TRBV5-1 and TRBJ1-1, with D perhaps matching TRBD1 (5 bases). This CDR3 spans 12 amino acids. Germline V gives CDR1 SGHRS, CDR2 YFSETQ. Between the trimmed V and J ends, which lost 6 bases and 7 bases, there was a span of 13 bases. The CDR3 DNA reads TGCGCCAGCAAGGGTGGGGGTCTTGAAGCTTTCTTT. This sequence encodes CASKGGGLEAFF.

The chain combines TRBV27 with TRBJ2-7; TRBD1 or TRBD2 may be the D gene (6 bases each). The germline V gene encodes CDR1 MNHEY and CDR2 SMNVEV (reference sequence). The CDR3 runs to 14 residues. The V end lost 6 bases, the J end lost 2 bases, and 14 bases lay between the germline ends. CDR3: CASRVIGGPYEQYF. The DNA for the CDR3 is TGTGCCAGCAGGGTTATCGGGGGCCCCTACGAGCAGTACTTC.

The chain links TRBV2 to TRBJ2-1, with a possible D match to TRBD2 (6 bases). The germline gives CDR1 SNHLY, CDR2 FYNNEI. Trimming took 6 bases from V and 2 from J, leaving 20 bases between them. The CDR3 is 17 residues long. The DNA of the CDR3 is TGTGCCAGCAGAGACCGGGACTTCCTCCCTACCTACAATGAGCAGTTCTTC. Its protein is CASRDRDFLPTYNEQFF.

J is TRBJ1-6 and V is TRBV6-1; D gene uncertain. Per the germline V gene, CDR1 is MNHNS and CDR2 is SASEGT. V dropped 6 bases and J dropped 5 bases, with 11 bases sitting between them. The CDR3 sequence is 14 residues long. The CDR3 nucleotides read TGTGCCAGCAGGATTCGGGATGATAATTCACCCCTCCACTTT. Residues: CASRIRDDNSPLHF.

This chain links TRBV13 with TRBJ1-6, with 7 bases lining up with TRBD1. V trimming: 3 bases; J trimming: 8 bases; junction bases outside the gene matches: 4. The CDR3 contains 14 residues. In germline, CDR1 is PRHDT, CDR2 FYEKMQ (reference sequence). As DNA, the CDR3 is TGTGCCAGCAGCTTGGGACAGATGGATTCACCCCTCCACTTT. It translates to CASSLGQMDSPLHF. The whole variable domain, remainder taken from reference TRBV13 and TRBJ1-6, is AAGVIQSPRHLIKEKRETATLKCYPIPRHDTVYWYQQGPGQDPQFLISFYEKMQSDKGSIPDRFSAQQFSDYHSELNMSSLELGDSALYFCASSLGQMDSPLHFGNGTRLTVT.

The chain carries TRBV27 and TRBJ2-1; tentative D call: TRBD2 (5 bases). V lost 4 bases and J 9 bases, leaving 13 bases between the germline ends. The CDR3 loop spans 13 amino acids. CDR1 is MNHEY and CDR2 is SMNVEV in the germline V gene (reference sequence). This chain's CDR3 is CASSSTGNVEQFF. DNA for the CDR3: TGTGCCAGCAGTTCTACGGGGAACGTTGAGCAGTTCTTC.

V is TRBV6-1 and J is TRBJ2-7; TRBD1 matches 9 bases. Germline V gene lookup returns CDR1 MNHNS and CDR2 SASEGT. This CDR3 is 19 amino acids long. Trimming at V came to 4 bases and at J to 2 bases, leaving 18 bases not matched to a gene. DNA for the CDR3: TGTGCCAGCAGTGGGCCCGGGACAGGGAAAGTTTCGGCTCCCTACGAGCAGTACTTC. Protein sequence: CASSGPGTGKVSAPYEQYF.

This chain links TRBV28 with TRBJ2-7, with 7 positions matching TRBD1. Per the germline V gene, CDR1 is MDHEN and CDR2 is SYDVKM. Trimming removed 6 bases from V and 2 bases from J; junction bases left unmatched: 16. The CDR3 loop spans 17 amino acids. The CDR3 nucleotides read TGTGCCAGCAGCCCTAGGGCAGGACAGGCCCGAACCTACGAGCAGTACTTC. Amino acid sequence: CASSPRAGQARTYEQYF.

The J gene is TRBJ1-4, the V gene TRBV7-9, with D maybe TRBD1 (6 bases). This CDR3 comprises 13 residues. The germline V gene encodes CDR1 SEHNR and CDR2 FQNEAQ (reference sequence). V was clipped by 4 bases and J by 8 bases, with 11 bases between them. This CDR3 reads CASSSRQGEKLFF. DNA for the CDR3: TGTGCCAGCAGCTCGCGGCAGGGGGAAAAACTGTTTTTT.

The chain carries TRBV9 and TRBJ1-1; D call uncertain. The CDR3 runs to 13 residues. Germline CDR1 and CDR2: SGDLS and YYNGEE. The V end lost 3 bases, the J end lost 3 bases, and 9 bases lay between the germline ends. CDR3 in amino acids: CASSDGEDTEAFF. The CDR3 DNA reads TGTGCCAGCAGCGATGGTGAAGACACTGAAGCTTTCTTT.

The chain recombines TRBV15 with TRBJ1-1; 9 bases fit TRBD1. The germline CDR1 and CDR2 sequences are LNHNV and YYDKDF (reference sequence). V lost 3 bases, J lost 3 bases, and 5 bases stayed unmatched. CDR3 length equals 15 residues. The DNA for the CDR3 is TGTGCCACCAGCAGGAGGGACAGGGAAGACACTGAAGCTTTCTTT. Amino acids: CATSRRDREDTEAFF.

The rearrangement uses TRBV4-3 and TRBJ2-5; no definite D call. Per germline, CDR1 LGHNA and CDR2 YSLEER. The CDR3 runs 14 residues. V lost 1 base to trimming and J lost 5 bases, with 11 bases between them. The CDR3: CASSQGLGRETQYF. The CDR3 DNA reads as TGCGCCAGCAGCCAAGGCTTGGGTCGGGAGACCCAGTACTTC.

The chain employs TRBV10-2 and TRBJ2-7; TRBD1 is a possible D gene (5 bases). Trimming pared 7 bases from V and 6 bases from J, leaving 19 bases between. The CDR3 has 14 amino acids. The germline CDR1 and CDR2 sequences are WSHSY and SAAADI. For the CDR3, the DNA is TGCGCCAGCACCTCAGACAGCTCCCCGGGCGAGCAGTACTTC. Translating it yields CASTSDSSPGEQYF.

The J gene is TRBJ1-1, the V gene TRBV4-1; no firm D call. The CDR3 is 15 amino acids. Per the germline V gene, CDR1 is MGHRA and CDR2 is YSYEKL. The ends were cut back, 1 base at V and 3 bases at J, with 12 bases in the middle. The CDR3 loop is CASSQVLRRDTEAFF. DNA of the CDR3: TGCGCCAGCAGCCAAGTGCTCAGACGAGACACTGAAGCTTTCTTT.

V is TRBV11-3 and J is TRBJ2-3, with D possibly TRBD2 on 6 matching bases. Trimming cost V 5 bases and J 4 bases, with 22 bases left between them. This CDR3 region has 17 residues. Germline assignment: CDR1 SGHNT and CDR2 YENEEA. CDR3 region: CASSPGGTGALSDTQYF. The CDR3 region has the DNA TGTGCCAGCAGCCCTGGGGGTACGGGAGCTCTTTCAGATACGCAGTATTTT.

The chain joins TRBV18 to TRBJ2-1, with D perhaps matching TRBD2 (7 bases). Between the trimmed V and J ends, which lost 1 base and 4 bases, there was a span of 14 bases. This CDR3 region has 16 residues. Germline V lookup: CDR1 KGHSH, CDR2 LQKENI. CDR3 sequence: CASSPLGGAKYNEQFF. DNA for the CDR3: TGTGCCAGCTCACCACTGGGGGGGGCGAAGTACAATGAGCAGTTCTTC.

The chain links TRBV27 to TRBJ2-3; TRBD2 aligns across 12 bases. The V gene end was trimmed by 5 bases and the J gene end by 5 bases; junction bases not matched to a gene: 8. CDR1 and CDR2 from the germline V gene are MNHEY and SMNVEV (reference sequence). This CDR3 spans 16 amino acids. The CDR3 protein is CASSTLAGGPGDTQYF. Here the CDR3 DNA reads TGTGCCAGCAGTACCCTAGCGGGAGGGCCTGGAGATACGCAGTATTTT.

This clone was seen more than once but under ten times. This chain uses TRBV7-9 with TRBJ1-5; TRBD1 might be the D (5 bases). Trimming shortened V by 8 bases and J by 6 bases, and 11 bases separated the two germline ends. Germline values: CDR1 SEHNR, CDR2 FQNEAQ (reference sequence). The CDR3 extends over 12 amino acids. CDR3 protein: CASGRVGQPQHF. CDR3 bases: TGTGCCAGCGGCAGGGTTGGTCAGCCCCAGCATTTT.

The rearrangement joins TRBV10-3 to TRBJ1-1, with a tentative D call TRBD1 (5 bases). Trimming took 0 bases from V and 0 from J, leaving 8 bases between them. CDR1 ENHRY and CDR2 SYGVKD come from the germline V gene. The CDR3 spans 15 residues. CDR3 amino acids: CAISESTEVNTEAFF. The CDR3 DNA follows: TGTGCCATCAGTGAGTCGACAGAAGTGAACACTGAAGCTTTCTTT.

The V gene is TRBV5-6, the J gene TRBJ1-6; D gene uncertain. Trimming left V 1 base short and J 14 bases short, with 10 bases between. The V gene's germline CDR1 is SGHDT and CDR2 YYEEEE. The CDR3 is 12 amino acids. The CDR3 protein is CASSLPLGSLHF. The CDR3 DNA reads as TGTGCCAGCAGCTTGCCCCTTGGGTCCCTCCACTTT.

In regard to this clone: At the DNA level, this CDR3 is encoded by other sequences in the same sample as well. J is TRBJ2-3 and V is TRBV7-9; D not certain. Germline V gene lookup returns CDR1 SEHNR and CDR2 FQNEAQ (reference sequence). This CDR3 is 14 amino acids long. Trimming took 1 base from V and 0 from J, leaving 5 bases between them. The CDR3 region is CASSLVGSTDTQYF. The DNA of the CDR3 is TGTGCCAGCAGCTTAGTTGGCAGCACAGATACGCAGTATTTT.

CDR3 amino acids: CASSSRDRSYEQYF. In DNA, the CDR3 is TGTGCCAGCAGCAGCCGGGACAGGTCCTACGAGCAGTACTTC. V usage is TRBV11-2 and J usage is TRBJ2-7; 8 nucleotides line up with TRBD1. This CDR3 is 14 amino acids long. Germline V CDR1 and CDR2: SGHAT, FQNNGV. The junction had 4 bases not matched to a gene; V was cut back by 5 bases and J by 1 base.